The source of this T cell receptor beta chain is a study of tumour-infiltrating T cells in Burkitt lymphoma. The germline V and J ends were trimmed by 4 bases and 3 bases, with 18 bases remaining between them. The length of the CDR3 is 16 residues. CDR1 and CDR2 from the germline V gene are SGHTA and FQGNSA. Produced via immunoSEQ multiplex PCR; TCRdb's table is partial and in-frame only. The table shows 15,000 to 20,000 clones, with more than 65% occurring only once. Sequenced: tumor tissue. This receptor was taken from a human donor with diffuse large B-cell lymphoma. The rearrangement uses TRBV7-2 and TRBJ1-2, with D possibly being TRBD1 (5 bases). The CDR3 region is CASSYGRGGVYYGYTF. For the CDR3, the DNA is TGTGCCAGCAGCTACGGCCGTGGGGGGGTTTACTATGGCTACACCTTC.